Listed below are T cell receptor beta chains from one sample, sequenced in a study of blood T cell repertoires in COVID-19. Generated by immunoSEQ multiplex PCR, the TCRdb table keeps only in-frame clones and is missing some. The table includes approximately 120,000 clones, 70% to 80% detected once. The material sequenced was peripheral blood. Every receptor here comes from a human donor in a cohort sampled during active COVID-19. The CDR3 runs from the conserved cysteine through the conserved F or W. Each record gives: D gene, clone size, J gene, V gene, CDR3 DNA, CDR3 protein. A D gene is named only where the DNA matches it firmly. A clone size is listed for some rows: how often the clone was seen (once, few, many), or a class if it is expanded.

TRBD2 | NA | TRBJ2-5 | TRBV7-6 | TGTGCCAGCAGCTCCCTGGGGAGCGGGAGAAAAGAGACCCAGTACTTC | CASSSLGSGRKETQYF
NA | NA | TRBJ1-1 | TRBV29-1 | TGCAGCGTTGGGGACATAGGATTTGGCACTGAAGCTTTCTTT | CSVGDIGFGTEAFF
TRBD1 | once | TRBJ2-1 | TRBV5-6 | TGTGCCAGCAGCCCAGGGACAGGGAAGTACAATGAGCAGTTCTTC | CASSPGTGKYNEQFF
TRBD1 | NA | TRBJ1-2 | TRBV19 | TGTGCCAGTAGGAGGACAGGGGTAAAAACTCCTGATGGCTACACCTTC | CASRRTGVKTPDGYTF
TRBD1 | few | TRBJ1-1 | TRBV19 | TGTGCCAGTAGTATAACTAGGACAGGAGCCTCCAGGATGAACACTGAAGCTTTCTTT | CASSITRTGASRMNTEAFF
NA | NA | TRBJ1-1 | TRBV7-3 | TGTGCCAGCAGCGTAACGGAGGGGTTGAACACTGAAGCTTTCTTT | CASSVTEGLNTEAFF
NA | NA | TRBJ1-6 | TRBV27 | TGTGCCAGCAGTTGGGACACCCAAGGGTCTTCACCCCTCCACTTT | CASSWDTQGSSPLHF
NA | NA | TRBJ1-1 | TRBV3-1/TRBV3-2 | TGTGCCAGCAGCCAAGAGGTGGGAGCGAACACTGAAGCTTTCTTT | CASSQEVGANTEAFF
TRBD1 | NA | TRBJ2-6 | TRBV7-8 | TGTGCCAGCAGCTTCCGACCTCCGGGACAGGGACGTTCTGGGGCCAACGTCCTGACTTTC | CASSFRPPGQGRSGANVLTF
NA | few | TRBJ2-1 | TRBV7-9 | TGTGCCAGCAGCCCCTCGGGCCTTGTATTAGTAGGAGGGCAGTTCTTC | CASSPSGLVLVGGQFF
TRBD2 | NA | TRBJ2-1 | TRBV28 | TGTGCCAGCAGAGGATCTCTAGCGGGATCCTACAATGAGCAGTTCTTC | CASRGSLAGSYNEQFF
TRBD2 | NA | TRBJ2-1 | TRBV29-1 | TGCAGCGCCTCCCCGGGGGGATGGTCCTACAATGAGCAGTTCTTC | CSASPGGWSYNEQFF
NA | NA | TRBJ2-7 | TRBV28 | TGTGCCAGCAGTTTATTTTTAAACGAGCAGTACTTC | CASSLFLNEQYF
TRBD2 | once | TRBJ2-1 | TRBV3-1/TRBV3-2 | TGTGCCAGCAGCCCCGGGGGTAGCGGGGACAATGAGCAGTTCTTC | CASSPGGSGDNEQFF
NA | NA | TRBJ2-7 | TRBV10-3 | TGTGCCATCAGTGATCAGGTCTCCTACGAGCAGTACTTC | CAISDQVSYEQYF
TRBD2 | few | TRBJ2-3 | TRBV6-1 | TGTGCCAGCAGTGGGCTAACGGCGGGAGTTCTCACAGATACGCAGTATTTT | CASSGLTAGVLTDTQYF
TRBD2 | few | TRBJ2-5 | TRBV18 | TGTGCCAGCTCAAAAGGACTAGCGGGGTCACAGTACTTC | CASSKGLAGSQYF
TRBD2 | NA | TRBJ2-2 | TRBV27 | TGTGCCAGCAGTCCGTTAGCGGGGGAGAACACCGGGGAGCTGTTTTTT | CASSPLAGENTGELFF
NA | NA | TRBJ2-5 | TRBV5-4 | TGTGCCAGCAGCGCAACAATCCAAGAGACCCAGTACTTC | CASSATIQETQYF
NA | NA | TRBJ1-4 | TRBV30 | TGTGCCTGGACCGACTCCGGACAGCCAACTAATGAAAAACTGTTTTTT | CAWTDSGQPTNEKLFF
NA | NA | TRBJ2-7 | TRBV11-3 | TGTGCCAGCAGCTTTGAGGTCCTCCATCGCTACGAGCAGTACTTC | CASSFEVLHRYEQYF
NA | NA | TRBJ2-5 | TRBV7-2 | TGTGCCAGCTCAACGAGGACAGTCTGGGAGACCCAGTACTTC | CASSTRTVWETQYF
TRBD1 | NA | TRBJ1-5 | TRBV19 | TGTGCCAGTAGTATAGACGGGACAGTTAGCAATCAGCCCCAGCATTTT | CASSIDGTVSNQPQHF
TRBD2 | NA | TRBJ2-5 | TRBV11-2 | TGTGCCAGCAGCCGGACTAGCGGGGCCTCCGGGACCCAGTACTTC | CASSRTSGASGTQYF
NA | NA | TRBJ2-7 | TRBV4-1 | TGCGCCAGCAGTTCCCTACGGGGAGCTAACTACGAGCAGTACTTC | CASSSLRGANYEQYF
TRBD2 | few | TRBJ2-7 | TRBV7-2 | TGTGCCAGCAGCACGGGACTAGCGGCATACTACGAGCAGTACTTC | CASSTGLAAYYEQYF
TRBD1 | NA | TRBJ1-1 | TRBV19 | TGTGCCAGTACCTACAGGGGAGGGAACACTGAAGCTTTCTTT | CASTYRGGNTEAFF
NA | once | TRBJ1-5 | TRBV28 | TGTGCCAGCACCCCAAGGTCCGGGAGGGGTCAGCCCCAGCATTTT | CASTPRSGRGQPQHF
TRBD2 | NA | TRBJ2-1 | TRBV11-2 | TGTGCCAGCAGCCTAGGGACTAGCGTCTACAATGAGCAGTTCTTC | CASSLGTSVYNEQFF
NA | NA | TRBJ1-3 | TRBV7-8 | TGTGCCAGCAGCCTCACAGGGACCTCTGGAAACACCATATATTTT | CASSLTGTSGNTIYF
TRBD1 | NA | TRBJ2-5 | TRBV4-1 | TGCGCCAGCAGCCAAGTTACAATCTCAGGGGGCTTAAAGACCCAGTACTTC | CASSQVTISGGLKTQYF
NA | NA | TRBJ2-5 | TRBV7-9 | TGTGCCAGCAGCCCCGACACAGAGACCCAGTACTTC | CASSPDTETQYF
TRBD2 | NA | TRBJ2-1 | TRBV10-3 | TGTGCCATCAGGAGCGGGAGTAATGAGCAGTTCTTC | CAIRSGSNEQFF
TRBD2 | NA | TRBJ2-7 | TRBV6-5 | TGTGCCAGCAGATCCGGGGGGGAGCAGTACTTC | CASRSGGEQYF
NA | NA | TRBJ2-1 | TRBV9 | TGTGCCAGCAGCGTATCGGTTAGCAATGAGCAGTTCTTC | CASSVSVSNEQFF
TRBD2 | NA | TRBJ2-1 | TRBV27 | TGTGCCAGCAGGCCTAGCACTAGCGGGAGAATGAATGAGCAGTTCTTC | CASRPSTSGRMNEQFF
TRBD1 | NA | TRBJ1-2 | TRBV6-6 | TGTGCCAGCAGCCGGACAGGGGACTATGGCTACACCTTC | CASSRTGDYGYTF
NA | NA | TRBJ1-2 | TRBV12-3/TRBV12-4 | TGTGCCAGCAGCCCCCGGGACACCTATGGCTACACCTTC | CASSPRDTYGYTF
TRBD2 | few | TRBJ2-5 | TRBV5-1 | TGCGCCAGCAGCTTGGGTAAAGGACTAGATGTGGAGACCCAGTACTTC | CASSLGKGLDVETQYF
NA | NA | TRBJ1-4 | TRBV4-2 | TGTGCCAGCACCACAACAGGTTCAACTAATGAAAAACTGTTTTTT | CASTTTGSTNEKLFF
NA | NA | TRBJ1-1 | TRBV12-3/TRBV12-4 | TGTGCCAGCACCCCAGTTCGAGGGCGGATAGCTTTCTTT | CASTPVRGRIAFF
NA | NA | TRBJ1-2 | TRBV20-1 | TGCAGTGCTATCAGGTTATATGGCTACACCTTC | CSAIRLYGYTF
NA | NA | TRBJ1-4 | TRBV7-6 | TGTGCCAGCAGCTTAGGCAGGCCGAATGAAAAACTGTTTTTT | CASSLGRPNEKLFF
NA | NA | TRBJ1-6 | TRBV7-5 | TGTGCCAGAAGCCCGCCGCGGGGGGAAACTAGTTCACCCCTCCACTTT | CARSPPRGETSSPLHF
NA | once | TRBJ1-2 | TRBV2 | TGTGCCAGCAGCGACAGCTTATATGGCTACACCTTC | CASSDSLYGYTF
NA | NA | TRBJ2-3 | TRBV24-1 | TGTGCCACCAGTGATTTACGGGGGACAGATACGCAGTATTTT | CATSDLRGTDTQYF
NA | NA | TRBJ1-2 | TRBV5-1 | TGCGCCAGCAGCTGGGGCGTAGGGATGAACTATGGCTACACCTTC | CASSWGVGMNYGYTF
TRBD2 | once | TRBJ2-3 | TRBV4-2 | TGTGCCAGCAGCCTTTACTTAACCCTCTCCGGGACTAGCGGGAGGGCCGGTGATACGCAGTATTTT | CASSLYLTLSGTSGRAGDTQYF
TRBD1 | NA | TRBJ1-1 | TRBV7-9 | TGTGCCAGCAGCTTAGGACAGGGGCACACTGAAGCTTTCTTT | CASSLGQGHTEAFF
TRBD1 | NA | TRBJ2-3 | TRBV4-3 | TGCGCCAGCAGCCCCGGGACAGGGTTCGCAGATACGCAGTATTTT | CASSPGTGFADTQYF